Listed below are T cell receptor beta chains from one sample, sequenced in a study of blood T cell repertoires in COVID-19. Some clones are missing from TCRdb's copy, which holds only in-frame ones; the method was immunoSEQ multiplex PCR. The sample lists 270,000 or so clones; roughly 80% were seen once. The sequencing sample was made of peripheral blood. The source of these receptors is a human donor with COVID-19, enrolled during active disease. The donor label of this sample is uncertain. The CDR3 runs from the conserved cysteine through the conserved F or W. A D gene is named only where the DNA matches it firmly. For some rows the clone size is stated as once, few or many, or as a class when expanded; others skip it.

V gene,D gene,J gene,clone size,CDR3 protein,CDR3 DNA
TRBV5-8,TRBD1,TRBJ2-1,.,CASSSDRALGEQFF,TGTGCCAGCAGCTCGGACAGGGCCCTGGGCGAGCAGTTCTTC
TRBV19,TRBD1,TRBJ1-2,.,CAVEGQAYGYTF,TGTGCCGTCGAGGGACAGGCCTATGGCTACACCTTC
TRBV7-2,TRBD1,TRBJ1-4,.,CASSFSGTGTNEKLFF,TGTGCCAGCAGCTTTTCCGGGACAGGAACTAATGAAAAACTGTTTTTT
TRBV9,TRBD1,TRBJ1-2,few,CASSAGDRGPRGYGYTF,TGTGCCAGCAGCGCCGGGGACAGGGGGCCGCGGGGCTATGGCTACACCTTC
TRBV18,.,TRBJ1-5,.,CASSPGGDQPQHF,TGTGCCAGCTCACCTGGCGGTGATCAGCCCCAGCATTTT
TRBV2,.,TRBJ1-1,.,CASSENRNTEAFF,TGTGCCAGCAGTGAAAACAGGAACACTGAAGCTTTCTTT
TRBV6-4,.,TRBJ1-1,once,CASSSTQGEAFF,TGTGCCAGCAGCTCAACCCAGGGAGAAGCTTTCTTT
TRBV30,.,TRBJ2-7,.,CAWSRDIAYEQYF,TGTGCCTGGAGTCGGGACATCGCCTACGAGCAGTACTTC
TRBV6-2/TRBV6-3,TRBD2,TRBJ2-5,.,CASSPGTSGSVGTQYF,TGTGCCAGCAGCCCCGGGACTAGCGGGTCTGTCGGGACCCAGTACTTC
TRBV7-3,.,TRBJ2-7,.,CASSLGDTSYEQYF,TGTGCCAGCAGCTTAGGTGACACCTCCTACGAGCAGTACTTC
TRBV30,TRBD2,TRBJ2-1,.,CAWSGLAKNEQFF,TGTGCCTGGAGTGGACTAGCGAAAAATGAGCAGTTCTTC
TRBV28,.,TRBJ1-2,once,CASSLGGAGGYTF,TGTGCCAGCAGTTTGGGAGGGGCGGGTGGCTACACCTTC
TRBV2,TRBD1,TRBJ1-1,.,CASSLFDRGDTEAFF,TGTGCCAGCAGTCTTTTTGACAGGGGAGACACTGAAGCTTTCTTT
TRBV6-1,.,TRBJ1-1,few,CASSEFVRVNTEAFF,TGTGCCAGCAGTGAATTCGTCAGGGTGAACACTGAAGCTTTCTTT
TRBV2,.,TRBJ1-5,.,CASRPTGWGNQPQHF,TGTGCCAGCAGGCCAACAGGTTGGGGCAATCAGCCCCAGCATTTT
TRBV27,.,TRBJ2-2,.,CASSSYLTPGHWIGELFF,TGTGCCAGCAGCTCATATCTGACTCCGGGACATTGGATCGGGGAGCTGTTTTTT
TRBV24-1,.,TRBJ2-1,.,CATSDTPFGLGLGYNEQFF,TGTGCCACCAGTGACACCCCCTTTGGGTTGGGACTGGGGTACAATGAGCAGTTCTTC
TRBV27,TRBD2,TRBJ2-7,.,CASTGASGTYEQYF,TGTGCCAGCACTGGGGCTAGCGGGACCTACGAGCAGTACTTC
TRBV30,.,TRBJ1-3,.,CAWSLGSLAGNTIYF,TGTGCCTGGAGCTTGGGGAGCTTAGCTGGAAACACCATATATTTT
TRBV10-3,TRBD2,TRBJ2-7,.,CAISPPGLAGAGYEQYF,TGTGCCATCAGTCCACCGGGACTAGCGGGAGCGGGGTACGAGCAGTACTTC
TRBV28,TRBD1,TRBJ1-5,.,CASSFRGQGATQPQHF,TGTGCCAGCAGTTTTCGGGGACAGGGGGCGACCCAGCCCCAGCATTTT
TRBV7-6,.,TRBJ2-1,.,CASSLFAGTYNEQFF,TGTGCCAGCAGCTTATTTGCAGGGACCTACAATGAGCAGTTCTTC
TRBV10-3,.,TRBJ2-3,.,CAISEYMGQSTDTQYF,TGTGCCATCAGTGAGTATATGGGGCAGAGCACAGATACGCAGTATTTT
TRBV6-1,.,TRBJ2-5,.,CASSENSRETQYF,TGTGCCAGCAGTGAAAACTCGCGGGAGACCCAGTACTTC
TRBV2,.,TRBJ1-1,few,CASTVRGNTEAFF,TGTGCCAGCACCGTCAGGGGGAACACTGAAGCTTTCTTT
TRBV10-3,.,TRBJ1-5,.,CAISDREPQHF,TGTGCCATCAGTGACAGGGAGCCCCAGCATTTT
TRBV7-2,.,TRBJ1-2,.,CASSLDQASVYGYTF,TGTGCCAGCAGCTTAGATCAGGCGTCGGTCTATGGCTACACCTTC
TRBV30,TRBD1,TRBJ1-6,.,CAWALDRGRFTANSPLHF,TGTGCCTGGGCACTGGACAGGGGGCGATTTACTGCAAATTCACCCCTCCACTTT
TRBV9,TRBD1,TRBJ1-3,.,CASSVQGASGNTIYF,TGTGCCAGCAGCGTACAGGGGGCCTCTGGAAACACCATATATTTT
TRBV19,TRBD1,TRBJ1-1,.,CASSWTGGLAEAFF,TGTGCCAGTAGTTGGACAGGGGGCTTAGCTGAAGCTTTCTTT
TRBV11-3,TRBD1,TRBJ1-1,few,CASSLNRGNTEAFF,TGTGCCAGCAGCTTAAACAGGGGAAACACTGAAGCTTTCTTT
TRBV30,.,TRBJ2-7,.,CAWGRGGTEYF,TGTGCCTGGGGGAGGGGGGGCACGGAGTACTTC
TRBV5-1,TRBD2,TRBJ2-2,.,CASSSGTSGSYTGELFF,TGCGCCAGCAGCTCAGGGACTAGCGGGAGTTACACCGGGGAGCTGTTTTTT
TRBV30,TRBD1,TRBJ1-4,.,CAWSRGTENEKLFF,TGTGCCTGGAGTAGAGGGACAGAGAATGAAAAACTGTTTTTT
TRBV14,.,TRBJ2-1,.,CASSQDWGGASYNEQFF,TGTGCCAGCAGCCAAGATTGGGGGGGCGCGTCCTACAATGAGCAGTTCTTC
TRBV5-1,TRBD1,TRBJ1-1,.,CASRDSTGATEAFF,TGCGCCAGCAGGGACTCGACAGGGGCCACTGAAGCTTTCTTT
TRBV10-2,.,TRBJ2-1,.,CASSSNEQFF,TGCGCCAGCAGCTCCAATGAGCAGTTCTTC
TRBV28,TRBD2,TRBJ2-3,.,CASSGSRLAGGVDTQYF,TGTGCCAGCAGTGGATCTCGACTAGCGGGAGGGGTGGATACGCAGTATTTT
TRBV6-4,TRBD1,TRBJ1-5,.,CASSVDRGTQPQHF,TGTGCCAGCAGTGTTGACAGGGGGACTCAGCCCCAGCATTTT
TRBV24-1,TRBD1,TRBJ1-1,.,CATYFDRAMNTEAFF,TGTGCCACCTATTTTGACAGGGCAATGAACACTGAAGCTTTCTTT
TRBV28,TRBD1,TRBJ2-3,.,CASSLTGGAYTQYF,TGTGCCAGCAGTCTGACAGGGGGCGCGTATACGCAGTATTTT
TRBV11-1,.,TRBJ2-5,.,CASSLSPGEGETQYF,TGTGCCAGCAGCTTGTCACCGGGAGAGGGGGAGACCCAGTACTTC
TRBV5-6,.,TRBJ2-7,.,CASSTLPYEQYF,TGTGCCAGCAGCACACTACCCTACGAGCAGTACTTC
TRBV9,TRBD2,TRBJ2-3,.,CASSPPASGRGRTDTQYF,TGTGCCAGCAGCCCCCCGGCTAGCGGGAGGGGTCGGACAGATACGCAGTATTTT
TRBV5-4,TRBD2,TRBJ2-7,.,CASSPTASGSYEQYF,TGTGCCAGCAGCCCCACGGCCAGCGGGAGCTACGAGCAGTACTTT
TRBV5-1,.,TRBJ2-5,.,CASSLLGGLQAQETQYF,TGCGCCAGCAGCTTGCTGGGGGGGCTCCAAGCCCAAGAGACCCAGTACTTC
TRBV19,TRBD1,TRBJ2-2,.,CASSIRTGSATGELFF,TGTGCCAGTAGTATTCGGACAGGCTCTGCCACCGGGGAGCTGTTTTTT
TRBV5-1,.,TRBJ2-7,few,CASSLAQTAGSSEYF,TGCGCCAGCAGCTTGGCACAAACTGCCGGGTCCAGCGAGTACTTC
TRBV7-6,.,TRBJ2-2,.,CASSGQGSNTGELFF,TGTGCCAGCAGCGGCCAGGGTTCGAACACCGGGGAGCTGTTTTTT
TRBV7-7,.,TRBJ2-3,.,CASSPQATSTDTQYF,TGTGCTAGCAGCCCACAGGCTACTAGCACAGATACGCAGTATTTT
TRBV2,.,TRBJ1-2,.,CASSYDSGRPGYTF,TGTGCCAGCAGCTATGACAGCGGGAGGCCTGGCTACACCTTC
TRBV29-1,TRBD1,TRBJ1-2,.,CSVETDRVNYGYTF,TGCAGCGTAGAAACGGACAGGGTTAACTATGGCTACACCTTC
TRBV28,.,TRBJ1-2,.,CASSLGGEGYGYTF,TGTGCCAGCAGTTTAGGAGGGGAGGGCTATGGCTACACCTTC
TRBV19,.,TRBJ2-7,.,CASSITWQTYEQYF,TGTGCCAGTAGTATTACGTGGCAGACCTACGAGCAGTACTTC
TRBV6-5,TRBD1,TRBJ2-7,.,CASTPPGQVGEQYF,TGTGCCAGCACCCCCCCGGGACAGGTGGGCGAGCAGTACTTC
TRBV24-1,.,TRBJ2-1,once,CATSDPTSYEQFF,TGTGCCACCAGTGACCCGACTAGTTATGAGCAGTTCTTC
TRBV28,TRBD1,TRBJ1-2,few,CASSTPGGGLGYGYTF,TGTGCCAGCAGTACCCCTGGAGGGGGCTTGGGCTATGGCTACACCTTC